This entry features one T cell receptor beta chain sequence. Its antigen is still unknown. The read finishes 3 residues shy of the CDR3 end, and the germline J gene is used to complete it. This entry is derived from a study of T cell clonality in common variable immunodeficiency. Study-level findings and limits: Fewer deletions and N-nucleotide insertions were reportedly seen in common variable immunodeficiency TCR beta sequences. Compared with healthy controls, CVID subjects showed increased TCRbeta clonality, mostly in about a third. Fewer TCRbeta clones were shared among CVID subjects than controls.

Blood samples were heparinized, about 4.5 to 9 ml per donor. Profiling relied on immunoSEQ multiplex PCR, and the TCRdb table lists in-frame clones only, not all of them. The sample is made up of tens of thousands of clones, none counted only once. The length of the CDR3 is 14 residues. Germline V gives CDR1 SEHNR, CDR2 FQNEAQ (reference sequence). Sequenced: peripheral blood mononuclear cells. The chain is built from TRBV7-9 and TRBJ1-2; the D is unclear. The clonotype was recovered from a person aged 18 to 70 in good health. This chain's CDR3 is CASSPQALADDYTF. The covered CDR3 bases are TGTGCCAGCAGCCCCCAAGCGTTAGCTGATGAC.